This entry lists 29 T cell receptor beta chains sequenced from one sample in a study of human T cells and chemical hapten exposure. Each CDR3 protein is one row after TCRdb ran MiXCR on the RACE reads. The sample has some 380,000 distinct CDR3 sequences, more than 4.5% seen once. Time point described: patch test 1, 2 weeks after DPC sensitization. Specified treatment: therapeutic diphenylcyclopropenone sensitization with weekly scalp DPC. The source material was whole blood, sampled in connection with sensitization to the hapten diphenylcyclopropenone (DPC). The receptors originated from a woman in her 50s with alopecia areata. Some clones in this sample may be carry-over from other donors' samples.

The V call is TRBV6-1, the J call TRBJ1-1; D possibly corresponds to TRBD1 (5 bases). This CDR3 spans 15 amino acids. Germline V gene data show CDR1 as MNHNS and CDR2 as SASEGT. Trimming took 0 bases from V and 5 from J, leaving 13 bases between them. The CDR3 DNA follows: TGTGCCAGCAGTGAAGCGCCAGGGCCGGGGACTGAAGCTTTCTTT. It translates to CASSEAPGPGTEAFF.

This chain links TRBV12-3 or TRBV12-4 with TRBJ1-1; unclear D gene. V shed 5 bases and J shed 3 bases, with 10 bases lying between them. CDR3 size: 13 residues. The CDR3 loop reads CASSRRTDTEAFF. The DNA for the CDR3 is TGTGCCAGCAGTCGACGGACCGACACTGAAGCTTTCTTT.

This clonotype was recorded a few times. This chain connects TRBV5-4 to TRBJ2-7; no clear D gene. Germline-derived CDR1 and CDR2 are SGHNT and YYREEE (reference sequence). V was shortened by 0 bases and J by 5 bases, with 15 bases between the two germline ends. The CDR3 length is 15 residues. DNA for the CDR3: TGTGCCAGCAGCTTGGAATCCGTAGGTGGGAACGAGCAGTACTTC. Residues: CASSLESVGGNEQYF. The full variable domain, its missing parts supplied by reference TRBV5-4 and TRBJ2-7, is ETGVTQSPTHLIKTRGQQVTLRCSSQSGHNTVSWYQQALGQGPQFIFQYYREEENGRGNFPPRFSGLQFPNYSSELNVNALELDDSALYLCASSLESVGGNEQYFGPGTRLTVT.

This clonotype was seen at least ten times. CDR3 protein: CASSRGQGNNEQFF. Here the CDR3 DNA reads TGTGCCAGCAGTCGCGGACAGGGCAACAATGAGCAGTTCTTC. The chain combines TRBV2 with TRBJ2-1; 8 positions agree with TRBD1. V lost 5 bases and J lost 5; bases outside the gene matches: 5. This CDR3 contains 14 residues. Germline V gene sequence: CDR1 SNHLY, CDR2 FYNNEI.

This clonotype was seen a few times. The chain employs TRBV7-2 and TRBJ2-4; D remains ambiguous. Germline-derived CDR1 and CDR2 are SGHTA and FQGNSA. There are 12 residues in the CDR3. The germline V and J ends were trimmed by 1 base and 6 bases, with 4 bases remaining between them. The CDR3 DNA reads TGTGCCAGCAGCTTAGACGCAAACATTCAGTACTTC. It codes for CASSLDANIQYF.

This rearrangement joins TRBV13 to TRBJ2-6; D gene ambiguous. Germline lookup yields CDR1 PRHDT and CDR2 FYEKMQ (reference sequence). V shed 3 bases and J shed 3 bases, with 3 bases lying between them. The CDR3 length is 13 residues. In nucleotides, the CDR3 is TGTGCCAGCAGCTTTTATGGGGCCAACGTCCTGACTTTC. Amino acids: CASSFYGANVLTF.

This clonotype was recorded only once. Possible read error: a much larger clone is one base away. The gene calls are TRBV7-8 and TRBJ1-4; unclear D gene. Germline CDR1 and CDR2: SGHVS and FQNEAQ. This CDR3 has 13 amino acids. Written as DNA, the CDR3 is TGTGCCGGCAGCTCGCTGGGCCTTGAAAAACTGTTTTTT. Its translation: CAGSSLGLEKLFF.

The chain joins TRBV5-1 to TRBJ2-5; 9 nucleotides line up with TRBD2. Germline values: CDR1 SGHRS, CDR2 YFSETQ. V lost 6 bases, J lost 5 bases, and 2 bases stayed unmatched. The CDR3 runs 12 residues. The CDR3 reads CASTSGAETQYF. The CDR3 DNA sequence: TGCGCCAGCACTAGCGGGGCTGAGACCCAGTACTTC. The entire variable domain, with the rest obtained from reference TRBV5-1 and TRBJ2-5, is as follows: KAGVTQTPRYLIKTRGQQVTLSCSPISGHRSVSWYQQTPGQGLQFLFEYFSETQRNKGNFPGRFSGRQFSNSRSEMNVSTLELGDSALYLCASTSGAETQYFGPGTRLLVL.

The chain joins TRBV30 to TRBJ1-6, with 9 bases identical to TRBD1. Trimming removed 4 bases from V and 4 bases from J; junction bases left unmatched: 5. This CDR3 has 15 amino acids. Germline V gene lookup returns CDR1 GTSNPN and CDR2 SVGIG (reference sequence). CDR3 sequence: CAWTSGTGYNSPLHF. In nucleotides, the CDR3 is TGTGCCTGGACCTCAGGGACAGGGTATAATTCACCCCTCCACTTT.

Ten or more counts support this clonotype. The chain joins TRBV30 to TRBJ2-7, with D possibly called TRBD1 or TRBD2 (5 bases each). CDR1 GTSNPN and CDR2 SVGIG come from the germline V gene (reference sequence). The CDR3 has 13 residues. The V end was cut by 5 bases, the J end by 6 bases, with 17 bases between. The CDR3 reads CAWDRDLTREQYF. CDR3 in DNA: TGTGCCTGGGACCGGGACCTTACGCGCGAGCAGTACTTC.

The sample holds many counts of this clonotype. The chain has TRBV10-3 and TRBJ1-1; D unclear. CDR3 length equals 14 residues. The V gene lost 4 bases and the J gene lost 0 bases, with 9 bases spanning the gap. From germline, CDR1 is ENHRY and CDR2 SYGVKD. The CDR3, as DNA: TGTGCCATCAGTGGAGGCGGTTTGAACACTGAAGCTTTCTTT. It yields the protein CAISGGGLNTEAFF.

There are many counts of this clonotype. The V gene is TRBV20-1, the J gene TRBJ2-7, with 8 bases aligning to TRBD1. CDR1 and CDR2 (germline): DFQATT, SNEGSKA (reference sequence). CDR3 length equals 14 residues. Germline trimming cut 1 base from V and 3 bases from J; bases unmatched to any gene: 5. The CDR3 spells CSARGRDRLYEQYF. CDR3 DNA sequence: TGCAGTGCTAGAGGCCGGGACAGGCTCTACGAGCAGTACTTC.

J is TRBJ2-3 and V is TRBV10-3; a possible D gene is TRBD1 (6 bases). CDR1 is ENHRY and CDR2 is SYGVKD in the germline V gene. The CDR3 runs 14 residues. The V end lost 4 bases, the J end lost 5 bases, and 13 bases lay between the germline ends. CDR3 sequence: CAISARQGLDTQYF. CDR3 in DNA: TGTGCCATCAGTGCGCGTCAGGGGTTAGATACGCAGTATTTT.

The sample holds a few counts of this clonotype. The V and J genes are TRBV29-1 and TRBJ1-2, with D unresolved. Germline V gene lookup returns CDR1 SQVTM and CDR2 ANQGSEA. Trimming removed 3 bases from V and 3 bases from J, with 14 bases in between. The CDR3 contains 14 residues. This CDR3 is CSVDGLGSDYGYTF. Written as DNA, the CDR3 is TGCAGCGTTGATGGCCTCGGGAGCGACTATGGCTACACCTTC.

The table lists this clonotype with a few counts. In DNA, the CDR3 is TGTGCCAGCAGCCGGGGGGTTTCCAACAATGAGCAGTTCTTC. Translation gives CASSRGVSNNEQFF. J is TRBJ2-1 and V is TRBV6-5; 7 nucleotides match TRBD2. CDR3 length equals 14 residues. The V gene end was trimmed by 6 bases and the J gene end by 5 bases; junction bases not matched to a gene: 7. The germline gives CDR1 MNHEY, CDR2 SVGAGI.

In its sample, this clonotype was seen a few times. The chain recombines TRBV2 with TRBJ1-2; 7 bases fit TRBD1. J was trimmed by 8 bases and V by 8 bases; bases with no gene match: 8. Germline assignment: CDR1 SNHLY and CDR2 FYNNEI. The CDR3 sequence is 12 residues long. CDR3 loop: CASYRGAGGYTF. CDR3 DNA sequence: TGTGCCAGCTACAGGGGAGCGGGGGGCTACACCTTC.

This clonotype occurred many times. This chain joins TRBV14 and TRBJ2-5; no clear D. CDR1 and CDR2 (germline): SGHDN, FVKESK. CDR3 length: 13 amino acids. Trimming took off 2 bases at V and 3 bases at J, with 7 bases between the two ends. The CDR3 region is CASSQKGKETQYF. DNA of the CDR3: TGTGCCAGCAGCCAAAAAGGGAAAGAGACCCAGTACTTC.

This clonotype was recorded at least ten times. J is TRBJ2-2 and V is TRBV27; tentatively, D is TRBD2 (6 bases). The CDR3 contains 17 residues. Germline V gene sequence: CDR1 MNHEY, CDR2 SMNVEV (reference sequence). V was shortened by 3 bases and J by 0 bases, with 14 bases between the two germline ends. Here the CDR3 reads CASSLGGSGSNTGELFF. CDR3 DNA sequence: TGTGCCAGCAGTTTGGGGGGAAGCGGATCGAACACCGGGGAGCTGTTTTTT.

This clonotype was counted only a few times. The gene calls are TRBV29-1 and TRBJ2-3; possibly TRBD1 for D (6 bases). Germline lookup yields CDR1 SQVTM and CDR2 ANQGSEA. The V end was cut by 7 bases, the J end by 2 bases, with 16 bases between. This CDR3 region has 14 residues. DNA of the CDR3: TGCAGCGCCCCCCCAGGGGCCTCCACAGATACGCAGTATTTT. This translates into CSAPPGASTDTQYF.

This clonotype was picked up many times. The chain joins TRBV4-3 to TRBJ2-5; 10 bases match TRBD1. In germline, CDR1 is LGHNA, CDR2 YSLEER. After removal of 3 bases from V and 1 base from J, the junction contained 11 bases not matched to a gene. The length of the CDR3 is 18 residues. CDR3 coding DNA: TGCGCCAGCAGCCAGACTCCTTACCGGGACAGGGGCCAAGAGACCCAGTACTTC. Translation gives CASSQTPYRDRGQETQYF.

This chain joins TRBV12-3 or TRBV12-4 and TRBJ2-1; weak D call: TRBD2 (6 bases). Trimming removed 7 bases from V and 13 bases from J, with 20 bases in between. The CDR3 runs 13 residues. CDR3 sequence (DNA): TGTGCCAGCACTTCAGCTGCGGGGAGGATCCAGTTCTTC. Protein sequence: CASTSAAGRIQFF.

This clonotype was found many times. The rearrangement links TRBV9 to TRBJ2-7; D possibly matches TRBD1 or TRBD2 (5 bases each). The CDR3 loop spans 15 amino acids. Germline-derived CDR1 and CDR2 are SGDLS and YYNGEE. V shed 3 bases and J shed 6 bases, with 19 bases lying between them. The CDR3 coding sequence is TGTGCCAGCAGCGCAACGTCGGGACGCGCCCCCGAGCAGTACTTC. Translation: CASSATSGRAPEQYF. The whole variable domain, remainder taken from reference TRBV9 and TRBJ2-7, is DSGVTQTPKHLITATGQRVTLRCSPRSGDLSVYWYQQSLDQGLQFLIQYYNGEERAKGNILERFSAQQFPDLHSELNLSSLELGDSALYFCASSATSGRAPEQYFGPGTRLTVT.

A few counts support this clonotype. In DNA form, the CDR3 reads TGTGCCAGCAGTTTCAGACCGGGACTAGCGGAGGTAGCCAAAAACATTCAGTACTTC. This encodes CASSFRPGLAEVAKNIQYF. This chain connects TRBV12-3 or TRBV12-4 to TRBJ2-4; 11 bases map to TRBD2. This CDR3 spans 19 amino acids. J was trimmed by 0 bases and V by 3 bases; bases with no gene match: 10.

Many counts were recorded for this clonotype. The CDR3 region is CASSFFNSGANVLTF. The CDR3 DNA is TGTGCCAGCAGCTTTTTCAACTCTGGGGCCAACGTCCTGACTTTC. The chain has TRBV7-2 and TRBJ2-6; D gene ambiguous. Germline V gene sequence: CDR1 SGHTA, CDR2 FQGNSA. CDR3 length: 15 residues. V lost 3 bases and J lost 0, with 6 bases in between. The full variable domain, rest sourced from reference TRBV7-2 and TRBJ2-6, is GAGVSQSPSNKVTEKGKDVELRCDPISGHTALYWYRQSLGQGLEFLIYFQGNSAPDKSGLPSDRFSAERTGGSVSTLTIQRTQQEDSAVYLCASSFFNSGANVLTFGAGSRLTVL.

The sample holds a few counts of this clonotype. The chain has TRBV10-3 and TRBJ2-1; 8 bases fit TRBD1. The junction had 11 bases not matched to a gene; V was cut back by 6 bases and J by 7 bases. Germline CDR1 reads ENHRY; CDR2 reads SYGVKD. The CDR3 sequence is 15 residues long. The CDR3 is CAIRAGQGEGNEQFF. CDR3 DNA: TGTGCCATCAGGGCTGGACAGGGCGAGGGTAATGAGCAGTTCTTC.

Points on this clonotype: This may stem from a read error, because a much larger clone lies one nucleotide away. V and J are TRBV7-6 and TRBJ2-3, with D tentatively TRBD1 or TRBD2 (5 bases each). The CDR3 covers 17 residues. V lost 0 bases and J 1 base, leaving 14 bases between the germline ends. In germline, CDR1 is SGHVS, CDR2 FNYEAQ. This CDR3 reads CASSLADPGRGTDTQYF. The DNA for the CDR3 is TGTGCCAGCAGCTTAGCCGACCCGGGACGAGGCACAGATACGCAGTATTTT.

This clonotype was observed a few times. The V gene is TRBV5-1, the J gene TRBJ1-1; TRBD1 matches at 9 bases. V shed 4 bases and J 0 bases; nucleotides not matched to a gene: 4. Germline CDR1 is SGHRS and CDR2 is YFSETQ. The CDR3 extends over 15 amino acids. Here the CDR3 DNA reads TGCGCCAGCAGCCAGGGGACAGGGCTGAACACTGAAGCTTTCTTT. It is translated as CASSQGTGLNTEAFF.

This clonotype was seen a few times. The chain has TRBV7-2 and TRBJ2-2; no clear D. Trimming removed 3 bases at V and 1 base at J, with 6 bases between. Germline CDR1 reads SGHTA; CDR2 reads FQGNSA. This CDR3 spans 14 amino acids. The CDR3 nucleotides are TGTGCCAGCAGCTTTTTTCAGAACACCGGGGAGCTGTTTTTT. Amino acids: CASSFFQNTGELFF.

This clonotype was seen a handful of times. The CDR3 DNA reads TGTGCCAGCAGCACCCGACAGGGAGGAAACACCATATATTTT. Encoded protein: CASSTRQGGNTIYF. The chain is built from TRBV7-2 and TRBJ1-3, with 7 bases identical to TRBD1. Germline CDR1 SGHTA, CDR2 FQGNSA. This CDR3 contains 14 residues. Unmatched junction bases numbered 5, after V lost 5 bases and J lost 4 bases.